This T cell receptor beta chain emerged from a study of post-analysis software for immune sequencing data. On the study more broadly: Progressive-relapsing, secondary progressive and relapsing-remitting multiple sclerosis were among the disease courses included.

Study results and caveats: Comparison of patients with controls showed four or five TRBV segments more frequent in patients, TRBV5-6, TRBV5-1 and TRBV20-1 among them.

The CDR3 length is 14 residues. The ends were cut back, 6 bases at V and 5 bases at J, with 14 bases in the middle. CDR1 and CDR2 (germline): MNHNY, SVGAGI (reference sequence). Each TCR beta cDNA library carried unique molecular identifiers. TCRdb reprocessed the PCR reads with MiXCR, giving one entry per CDR3 protein. There are approximately 570,000 distinct CDR3 sequences in the sample; 44% occur only once, and 1.5% to 2% lies in the top ten. About this clonotype itself: Its antigen is not known.

This sequence was found in a girl aged 10-17 years with multiple sclerosis. The genes are TRBV6-6 and TRBJ2-1; D uncertain. The sequenced material came from blood. The CDR3, as DNA: TGTGCCAGCAGCCCTCTCTTAACACACAATGAGCAGTTCTTC. This codes for CASSPLLTHNEQFF.